A selection of T cell receptor beta chains follows, all from one sample in a study of breast tumors, draining lymph nodes, adjacent tissues. TCRdb processed the multiplex PCR reads anew with MiXCR; each CDR3 protein has one entry. This sample has 200,000 to 300,000 distinct CDR3 sequences, with around 30% found just once. Sequencing was performed on axillary lymph node tissue. Receptors originate from a female donor with breast cancer. Some clones in this sample may be carry-over from other donors' samples. The CDR3 runs from the conserved cysteine through the conserved F or W. Fields, in order: CDR3 protein, J gene, V gene, D gene. D genes are given only for firm matches.

CDR3 protein: CASSGVEHYGYTF
J gene: TRBJ1-2
V gene: TRBV13
D gene: -

CDR3 protein: CASSSSPGQKSTDTQYF
J gene: TRBJ2-3
V gene: TRBV5-6
D gene: -

CDR3 protein: CSVEDYRGKGEKLFF
J gene: TRBJ1-4
V gene: TRBV29-1
D gene: TRBD1

CDR3 protein: CSARGRYSYEQYF
J gene: TRBJ2-7
V gene: TRBV20-1
D gene: -

CDR3 protein: CAISVSRVAGGLFYEQYF
J gene: TRBJ2-7
V gene: TRBV10-3
D gene: TRBD2

CDR3 protein: CSAPGTGRGEQFF
J gene: TRBJ2-1
V gene: TRBV20-1
D gene: TRBD1

CDR3 protein: CASATLTGVNQPQHF
J gene: TRBJ1-5
V gene: TRBV19
D gene: TRBD1

CDR3 protein: CASSLKGWGSTDTQYF
J gene: TRBJ2-3
V gene: TRBV5-6
D gene: -

CDR3 protein: CASSLRVMGTDTQYF
J gene: TRBJ2-3
V gene: TRBV7-2
D gene: -

CDR3 protein: CASSVERGGTGELFF
J gene: TRBJ2-2
V gene: TRBV9
D gene: -

CDR3 protein: CASSQDPAGGLLGEQFF
J gene: TRBJ2-1
V gene: TRBV4-1
D gene: TRBD2

CDR3 protein: CASSLDRVGEKLFF
J gene: TRBJ1-4
V gene: TRBV6-6
D gene: TRBD1

CDR3 protein: CASSQGLAGAGEQYF
J gene: TRBJ2-7
V gene: TRBV4-1
D gene: TRBD2

CDR3 protein: CSAFTSGRGYNEQFF
J gene: TRBJ2-1
V gene: TRBV20-1
D gene: TRBD2

CDR3 protein: CAISGTGGEEPQHF
J gene: TRBJ1-5
V gene: TRBV10-3
D gene: TRBD1

CDR3 protein: CASSSQSRGTDTQYF
J gene: TRBJ2-3
V gene: TRBV6-5
D gene: -

CDR3 protein: CSGQNRQGASNSPLHF
J gene: TRBJ1-6
V gene: TRBV20-1
D gene: TRBD1

CDR3 protein: CASSQITSGNWNEQFF
J gene: TRBJ2-1
V gene: TRBV6-1
D gene: TRBD2

CDR3 protein: CASSHLSGYNEQFF
J gene: TRBJ2-1
V gene: TRBV4-1
D gene: -

CDR3 protein: CASSYGLAGGSEQFF
J gene: TRBJ2-1
V gene: TRBV6-2/TRBV6-3
D gene: TRBD2

CDR3 protein: CAWNGGDPGTEAFF
J gene: TRBJ1-1
V gene: TRBV30
D gene: -

CDR3 protein: CASSYGGAMNYEQYF
J gene: TRBJ2-7
V gene: TRBV7-8
D gene: -

CDR3 protein: CSARTGAYEQYF
J gene: TRBJ2-7
V gene: TRBV20-1
D gene: TRBD1

CDR3 protein: CASSFLTTVGNTIYF
J gene: TRBJ1-3
V gene: TRBV5-6
D gene: -

CDR3 protein: CASSPGQGARLYGYTF
J gene: TRBJ1-2
V gene: TRBV14
D gene: TRBD1

CDR3 protein: CASSYRSSYEQYF
J gene: TRBJ2-7
V gene: TRBV6-2/TRBV6-3
D gene: -

CDR3 protein: CASSYSRVGGYEQYF
J gene: TRBJ2-7
V gene: TRBV6-5
D gene: -

CDR3 protein: CASSQAFGATNEKLFF
J gene: TRBJ1-4
V gene: TRBV4-2
D gene: -

CDR3 protein: CASGGRGPPQETQYF
J gene: TRBJ2-5
V gene: TRBV6-5
D gene: -

CDR3 protein: CASSVAPTGAGGKLFF
J gene: TRBJ1-4
V gene: TRBV9
D gene: TRBD1

CDR3 protein: CASSLEAGTNQPQHF
J gene: TRBJ1-5
V gene: TRBV7-2
D gene: -

CDR3 protein: CASARDSRTSGAEQFF
J gene: TRBJ2-1
V gene: TRBV2
D gene: TRBD2

CDR3 protein: CAISIASGSYEQFF
J gene: TRBJ2-1
V gene: TRBV10-3
D gene: TRBD2

CDR3 protein: CASRRQDTQYF
J gene: TRBJ2-3
V gene: TRBV6-5
D gene: -

CDR3 protein: CAWSGGSNQPQHF
J gene: TRBJ1-5
V gene: TRBV30
D gene: -

CDR3 protein: CSARNSGTDNEKLFF
J gene: TRBJ1-4
V gene: TRBV20-1
D gene: TRBD1

CDR3 protein: CAWNGAGGQETQYF
J gene: TRBJ2-5
V gene: TRBV30
D gene: TRBD2

CDR3 protein: CASSYTGTNNEQFF
J gene: TRBJ2-1
V gene: TRBV6-6
D gene: -

CDR3 protein: CATSDLTLLAKNIQYF
J gene: TRBJ2-4
V gene: TRBV24-1
D gene: -

CDR3 protein: CASSRREFRAEAFF
J gene: TRBJ1-1
V gene: TRBV5-1
D gene: -

CDR3 protein: CASSLNRDRINEQYF
J gene: TRBJ2-3
V gene: TRBV5-1
D gene: TRBD1

CDR3 protein: CATLLEQHVINQPQHF
J gene: TRBJ1-5
V gene: TRBV28
D gene: -

CDR3 protein: CASINLHRGLVGAGELFF
J gene: TRBJ2-2
V gene: TRBV6-1
D gene: -

CDR3 protein: CAISGTGGSYNSPLHF
J gene: TRBJ1-6
V gene: TRBV10-3
D gene: -

CDR3 protein: CASSLRTDHNSPLHF
J gene: TRBJ1-6
V gene: TRBV28
D gene: -

CDR3 protein: CASRSGTTAEETKYF
J gene: TRBJ2-5
V gene: TRBV5-4
D gene: TRBD2

CDR3 protein: CASSPTGGYNQPQHF
J gene: TRBJ1-5
V gene: TRBV6-1
D gene: TRBD1

CDR3 protein: CASSQGTSGPQYF
J gene: TRBJ2-7
V gene: TRBV3-1
D gene: TRBD2

CDR3 protein: CASAPTGGHGSNQPQHF
J gene: TRBJ1-5
V gene: TRBV12-5
D gene: -